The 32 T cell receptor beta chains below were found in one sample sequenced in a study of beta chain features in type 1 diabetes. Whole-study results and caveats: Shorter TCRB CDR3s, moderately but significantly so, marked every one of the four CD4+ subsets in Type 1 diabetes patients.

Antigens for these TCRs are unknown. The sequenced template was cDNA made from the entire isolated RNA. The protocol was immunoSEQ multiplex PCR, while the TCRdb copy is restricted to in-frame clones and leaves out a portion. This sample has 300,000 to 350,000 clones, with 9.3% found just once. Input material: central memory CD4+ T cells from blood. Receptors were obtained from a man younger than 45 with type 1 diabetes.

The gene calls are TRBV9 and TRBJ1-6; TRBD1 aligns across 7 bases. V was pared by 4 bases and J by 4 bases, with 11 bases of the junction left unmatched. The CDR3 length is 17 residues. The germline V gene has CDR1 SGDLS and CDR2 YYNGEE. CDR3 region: CASSPEGATGYNSPLHF. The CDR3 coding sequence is TGTGCCAGCAGCCCAGAAGGGGCGACAGGGTATAATTCACCCCTCCACTTT. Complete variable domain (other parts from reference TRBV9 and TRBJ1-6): DSGVTQTPKHLITATGQRVTLRCSPRSGDLSVYWYQQSLDQGLQFLIQYYNGEERAKGNILERFSAQQFPDLHSELNLSSLELGDSALYFCASSPEGATGYNSPLHFGNGTRLTVT.

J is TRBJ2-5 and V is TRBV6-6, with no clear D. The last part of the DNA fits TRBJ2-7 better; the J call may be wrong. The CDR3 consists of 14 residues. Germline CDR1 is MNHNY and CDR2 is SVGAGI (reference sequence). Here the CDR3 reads CASSYSAPSHEQYF. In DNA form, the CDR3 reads TGTGCCAGCAGTTACTCTGCCCCTTCCCACGAGCAGTACTTC.

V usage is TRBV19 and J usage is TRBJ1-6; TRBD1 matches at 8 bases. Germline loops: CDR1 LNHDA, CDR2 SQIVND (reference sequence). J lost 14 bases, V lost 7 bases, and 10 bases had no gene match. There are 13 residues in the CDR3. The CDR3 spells CASMETGGFTLHF. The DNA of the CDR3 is TGTGCCAGTATGGAAACAGGGGGATTCACCCTCCACTTT. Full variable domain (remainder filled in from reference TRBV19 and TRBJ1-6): DGGITQSPKYLFRKEGQNVTLSCEQNLNHDAMYWYRQDPGQGLRLIYYSQIVNDFQKGDIAEGYSVSREKKESFPLTVTSAQKNPTAFYLCASMETGGFTLHFGNGTRLTVT.

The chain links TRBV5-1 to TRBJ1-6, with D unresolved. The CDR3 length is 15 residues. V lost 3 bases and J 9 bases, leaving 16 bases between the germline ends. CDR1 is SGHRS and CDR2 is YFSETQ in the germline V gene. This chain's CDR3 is CASSSDGDRSSPLHF. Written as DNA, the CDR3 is TGCGCCAGCAGCTCGGACGGGGATAGGAGTTCACCCCTCCACTTT.

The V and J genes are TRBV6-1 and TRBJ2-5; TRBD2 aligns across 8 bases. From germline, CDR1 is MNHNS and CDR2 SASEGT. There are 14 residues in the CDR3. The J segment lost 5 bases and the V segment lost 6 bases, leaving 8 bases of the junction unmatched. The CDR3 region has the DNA TGTGCCAGCAGAGCGGGGGCCGTAAGGGAGACCCAGTACTTC. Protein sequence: CASRAGAVRETQYF.

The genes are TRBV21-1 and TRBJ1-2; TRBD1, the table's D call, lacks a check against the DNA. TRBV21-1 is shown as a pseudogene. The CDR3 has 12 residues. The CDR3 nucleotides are TGTGCCACCCCAGGGAAGGAAAGGGGCTACACCTTC. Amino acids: CATPGKERGYTF.

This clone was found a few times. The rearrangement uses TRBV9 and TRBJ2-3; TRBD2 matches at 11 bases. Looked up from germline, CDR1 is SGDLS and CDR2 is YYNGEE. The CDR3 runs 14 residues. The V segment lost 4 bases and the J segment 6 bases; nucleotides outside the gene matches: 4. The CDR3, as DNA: TGTGCCAGCAGCCTGACTAGCGGGGATGATACGCAGTATTTT. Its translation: CASSLTSGDDTQYF.

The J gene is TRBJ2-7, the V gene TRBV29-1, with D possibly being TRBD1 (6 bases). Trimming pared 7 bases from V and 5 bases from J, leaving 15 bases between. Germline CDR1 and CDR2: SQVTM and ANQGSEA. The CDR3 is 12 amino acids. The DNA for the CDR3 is TGCAGCGCCCTCCGGGACACCGACGAGCAGTACTTC. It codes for CSALRDTDEQYF.

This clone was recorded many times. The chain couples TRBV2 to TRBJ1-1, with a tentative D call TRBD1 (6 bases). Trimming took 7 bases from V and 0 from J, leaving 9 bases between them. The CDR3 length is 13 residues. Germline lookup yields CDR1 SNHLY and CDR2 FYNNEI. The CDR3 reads CASKGDMNTEAFF. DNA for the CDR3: TGTGCCAGCAAGGGGGACATGAACACTGAAGCTTTCTTT. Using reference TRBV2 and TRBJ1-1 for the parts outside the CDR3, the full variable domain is EPEVTQTPSHQVTQMGQEVILRCVPISNHLYFYWYRQILGQKVEFLVSFYNNEISEKSEIFDDQFSVERPDGSNFTLKIRSTKLEDSAMYFCASKGDMNTEAFFGQGTRLTVV.

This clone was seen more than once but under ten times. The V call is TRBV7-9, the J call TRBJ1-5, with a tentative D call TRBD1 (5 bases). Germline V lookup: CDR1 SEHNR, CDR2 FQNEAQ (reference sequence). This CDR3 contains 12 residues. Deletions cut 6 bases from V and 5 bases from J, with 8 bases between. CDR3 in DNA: TGTGCCAGCAGTTCGGGGGATCAGCCCCAGCATTTT. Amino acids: CASSSGDQPQHF.

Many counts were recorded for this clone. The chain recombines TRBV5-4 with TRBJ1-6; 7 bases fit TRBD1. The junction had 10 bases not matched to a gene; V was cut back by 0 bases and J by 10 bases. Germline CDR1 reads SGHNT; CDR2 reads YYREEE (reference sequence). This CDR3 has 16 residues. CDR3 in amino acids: CASSLAQDRDGSPLHF. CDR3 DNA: TGTGCCAGCAGCTTGGCTCAAGACAGGGATGGGTCACCCCTCCACTTT.

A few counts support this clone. The CDR3 is CASSPGRAETQYF. The DNA for the CDR3 is TGCGCCAGCAGCCCAGGTAGGGCCGAGACCCAGTACTTC. The V and J genes are TRBV5-1 and TRBJ2-5; D gene uncertain. V lost 4 bases and J lost 5, with 12 bases in between. This CDR3 has 13 amino acids. The germline CDR1 and CDR2 sequences are SGHRS and YFSETQ.

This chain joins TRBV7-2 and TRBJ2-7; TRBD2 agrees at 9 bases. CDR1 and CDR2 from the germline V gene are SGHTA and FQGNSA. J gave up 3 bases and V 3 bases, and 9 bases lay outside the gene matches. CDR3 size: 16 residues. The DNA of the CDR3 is TGTGCCAGCAGCTTGGGGAGCGGGGGGCCCGACTACGAGCAGTACTTC. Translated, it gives CASSLGSGGPDYEQYF.

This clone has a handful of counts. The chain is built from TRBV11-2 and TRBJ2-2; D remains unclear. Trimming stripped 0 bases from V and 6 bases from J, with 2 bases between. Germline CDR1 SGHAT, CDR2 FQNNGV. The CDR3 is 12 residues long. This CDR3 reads CASSLDAGELFF. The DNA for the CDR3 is TGTGCCAGCAGCTTAGATGCCGGGGAGCTGTTTTTT.

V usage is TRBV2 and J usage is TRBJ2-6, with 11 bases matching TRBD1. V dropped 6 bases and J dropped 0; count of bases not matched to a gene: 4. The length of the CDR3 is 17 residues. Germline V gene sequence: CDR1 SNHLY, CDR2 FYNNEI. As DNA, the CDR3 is TGTGCCAGCAGCCCGGGACAGGGGGTCTCTGGGGCCAACGTCCTGACTTTC. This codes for CASSPGQGVSGANVLTF.

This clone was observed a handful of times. The CDR3: CASSSTGGAGYQPQHF. The CDR3 nucleotides are TGTGCCAGTAGTTCTACAGGGGGCGCAGGCTATCAGCCCCAGCATTTT. The chain is built from TRBV19 and TRBJ1-5, with 9 bases aligning to TRBD1. J gave up 5 bases and V 5 bases, and 10 bases lay outside the gene matches. The length of the CDR3 is 16 residues. CDR1 and CDR2 (germline): LNHDA, SQIVND (reference sequence).

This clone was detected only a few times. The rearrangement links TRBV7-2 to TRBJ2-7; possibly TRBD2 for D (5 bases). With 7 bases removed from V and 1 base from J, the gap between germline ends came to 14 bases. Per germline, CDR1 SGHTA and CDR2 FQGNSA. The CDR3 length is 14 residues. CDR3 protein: CASTAGVASYEQYF. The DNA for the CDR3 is TGTGCCAGCACCGCCGGGGTAGCATCCTACGAGCAGTACTTC.

CDR3 bases: TGTGCCAGCAGCTTGGGACATCTGGAATCGACTAATGAAAAACTGTTTTTT. Translating gives CASSLGHLESTNEKLFF. The chain has TRBV5-6 and TRBJ1-4; D remains ambiguous. In germline, CDR1 is SGHDT, CDR2 YYEEEE. This CDR3 spans 17 amino acids. V lost 0 bases, J lost 2 bases, and 14 bases lay in between.

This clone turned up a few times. In nucleotides, the CDR3 is TGCGCCAGTCAGGCTAGCGGGGGCGTTTATGAGCAGTTCTTC. The encoded protein is CASQASGGVYEQFF. This chain connects TRBV5-1 to TRBJ2-1; 10 nucleotides align to TRBD2. The germline V gene has CDR1 SGHRS and CDR2 YFSETQ. The CDR3 loop spans 14 amino acids. The V segment lost 8 bases and the J segment 8 bases; nucleotides outside the gene matches: 10. The full variable domain, in which reference TRBV5-1 and TRBJ2-1 provide the parts outside the CDR3, is KAGVTQTPRYLIKTRGQQVTLSCSPISGHRSVSWYQQTPGQGLQFLFEYFSETQRNKGNFPGRFSGRQFSNSRSEMNVSTLELGDSALYLCASQASGGVYEQFFGPGTRLTVL.

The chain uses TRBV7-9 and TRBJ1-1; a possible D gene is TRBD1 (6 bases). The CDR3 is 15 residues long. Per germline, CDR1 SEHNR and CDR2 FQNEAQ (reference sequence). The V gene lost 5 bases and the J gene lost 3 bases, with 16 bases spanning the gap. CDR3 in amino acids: CASSRGPGADTEAFF. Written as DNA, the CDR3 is TGTGCCAGCAGCCGCGGTCCGGGGGCGGACACTGAAGCTTTCTTT.

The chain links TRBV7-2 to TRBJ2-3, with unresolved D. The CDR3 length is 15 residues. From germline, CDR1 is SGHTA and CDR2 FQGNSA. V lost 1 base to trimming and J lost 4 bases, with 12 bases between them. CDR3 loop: CASSLVSMGSDTQYF. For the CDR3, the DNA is TGTGCCAGCAGCTTAGTTAGTATGGGGTCAGATACGCAGTATTTT.

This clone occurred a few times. For the CDR3, the DNA is TGTGCCAGCAGCTTGGACAGCAACGACTATGGCTACACCTTC. This sequence encodes CASSLDSNDYGYTF. The V and J genes are TRBV7-2 and TRBJ1-2, with a weak D call TRBD1 (6 bases). V was cut by 3 bases and J by 3 bases, with 11 bases left in between. Per the germline V gene, CDR1 is SGHTA and CDR2 is FQGNSA. This CDR3 is built from 14 residues.

The CDR3 loop is CASSRFGGPDGYTF. In DNA form, the CDR3 reads TGTGCCAGCAGCCGCTTTGGCGGGCCCGATGGCTACACCTTC. The J gene is TRBJ1-2, the V gene TRBV7-2; D gene uncertain. CDR3 length equals 14 residues. V lost 5 bases, J lost 6 bases, and 16 bases lay in between. Germline V gene lookup returns CDR1 SGHTA and CDR2 FQGNSA.

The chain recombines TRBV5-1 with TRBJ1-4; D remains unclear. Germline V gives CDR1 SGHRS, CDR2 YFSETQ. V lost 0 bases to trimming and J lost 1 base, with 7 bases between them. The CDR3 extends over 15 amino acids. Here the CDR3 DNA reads TGCGCCAGCAGCTTGGACAGCGAAACTAATGAAAAACTGTTTTTT. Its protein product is CASSLDSETNEKLFF.

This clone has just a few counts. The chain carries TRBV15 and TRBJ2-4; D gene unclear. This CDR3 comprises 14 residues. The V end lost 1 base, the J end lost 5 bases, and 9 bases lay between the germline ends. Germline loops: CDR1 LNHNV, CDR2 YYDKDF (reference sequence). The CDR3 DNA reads TGTGCCACCAGCAGAGCTGGGCGCGAAAACATTCAGTACTTC. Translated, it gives CATSRAGRENIQYF.

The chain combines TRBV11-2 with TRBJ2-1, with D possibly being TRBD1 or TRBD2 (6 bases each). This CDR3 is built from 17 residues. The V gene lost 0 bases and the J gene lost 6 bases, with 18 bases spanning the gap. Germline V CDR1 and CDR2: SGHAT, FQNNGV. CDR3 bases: TGTGCCAGCAGCTTAGATCAGTACGGGGGCCCGGGCAATGAGCAGTTCTTC. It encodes CASSLDQYGGPGNEQFF.

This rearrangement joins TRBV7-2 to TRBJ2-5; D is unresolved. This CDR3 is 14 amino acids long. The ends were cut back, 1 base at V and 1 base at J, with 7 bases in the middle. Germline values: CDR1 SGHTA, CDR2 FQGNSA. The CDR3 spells CASSLGVTQETQYF. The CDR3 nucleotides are TGTGCCAGCAGCTTAGGGGTCACCCAAGAGACCCAGTACTTC.

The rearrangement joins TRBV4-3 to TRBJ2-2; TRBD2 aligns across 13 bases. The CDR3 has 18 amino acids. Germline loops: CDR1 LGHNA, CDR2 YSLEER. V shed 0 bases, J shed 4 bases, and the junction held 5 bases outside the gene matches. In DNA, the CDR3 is TGCGCCAGCAGCCAAGATTTGACTAGCGGGGGGCGCACCGGGGAGCTGTTTTTT. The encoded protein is CASSQDLTSGGRTGELFF.

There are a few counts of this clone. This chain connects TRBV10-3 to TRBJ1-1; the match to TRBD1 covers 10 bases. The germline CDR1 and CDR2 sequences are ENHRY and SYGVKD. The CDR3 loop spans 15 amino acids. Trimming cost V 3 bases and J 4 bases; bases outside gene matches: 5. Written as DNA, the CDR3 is TGTGCCATCAGTGATTCGGGACAGGGGCCCACTGAAGCTTTCTTT. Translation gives CAISDSGQGPTEAFF.

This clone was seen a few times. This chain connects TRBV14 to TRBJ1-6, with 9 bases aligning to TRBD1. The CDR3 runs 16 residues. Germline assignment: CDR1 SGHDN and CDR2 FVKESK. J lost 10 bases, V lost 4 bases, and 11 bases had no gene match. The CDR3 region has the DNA TGTGCCAGCAGCCTTAGATCTCCGGGACAGGGCTCACCCCTCCACTTT. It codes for CASSLRSPGQGSPLHF.

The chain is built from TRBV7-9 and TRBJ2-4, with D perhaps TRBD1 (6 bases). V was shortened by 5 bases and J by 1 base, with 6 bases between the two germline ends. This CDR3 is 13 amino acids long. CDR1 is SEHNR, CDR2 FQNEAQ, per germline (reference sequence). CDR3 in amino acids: CASSQGAKNIQYF. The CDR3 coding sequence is TGTGCCAGCAGCCAGGGGGCCAAAAACATTCAGTACTTC.

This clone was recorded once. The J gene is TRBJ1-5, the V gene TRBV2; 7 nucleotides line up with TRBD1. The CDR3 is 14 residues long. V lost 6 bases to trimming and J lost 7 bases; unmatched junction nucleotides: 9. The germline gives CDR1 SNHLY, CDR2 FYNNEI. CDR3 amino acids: CASSKQGQGQPQHF. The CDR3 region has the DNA TGTGCCAGCAGCAAACAGGGGCAGGGCCAGCCCCAGCATTTT.